One and the same sample provided the 15 T cell receptor beta chains below, sequenced in a study of T cells in Graves' hyperthyroidism and ophthalmopathy (dated by TCRdb to between 2019 and 2020). Receptor amplification or capture employed multiplex PCR. Instrument used: Illumina HiSeq 2000. The TCR beta CDR3 regions were amplified from the RNA transcripts. The TCR CDR3 was subjected to a first round of RT-PCR using the HTBI primer set and the Qiagen OneStep RT-PCR kit. TCRdb cleaned the public reads at Q25 with fastp, built clones with MiXCR and kept in-frame beta chains. Rows with a matching CDR3 protein are joined into one entry that keeps the most common DNA and genes. For this sample the table gives fewer than 500,000 distinct CDR3 sequences, of which roughly 14% were detected only once. The ten largest clones capture less than 25% of the sample. The sample taken for sequencing was blood. These receptors originate from a man aged 25-40 years with Graves' hyperthyroidism that later progressed to Graves' ophthalmopathy.

In its sample, this clonotype was seen a few times. This chain links TRBV12-3 or TRBV12-4 with TRBJ2-5, with TRBD2 matching 10 bases. The CDR3 loop spans 15 amino acids. The V and J ends lost 5 bases and 1 base, in that order; junction bases with no gene match: 4. CDR3 protein: CASSETSGFQETQYF. The CDR3 DNA follows: TGTGCCAGCAGTGAGACTAGCGGGTTCCAAGAGACCCAGTACTTC.

This clonotype has ten or more counts. The chain joins TRBV5-1 to TRBJ2-3; D gene uncertain. The CDR3 covers 13 residues. Germline V gives CDR1 SGHRS, CDR2 YFSETQ. V was cut by 5 bases and J by 5 bases, with 12 bases left in between. The CDR3 loop is CASSAPGIDTQYF. CDR3 nucleotides: TGCGCCAGCAGTGCCCCAGGAATAGATACGCAGTATTTT.

In this sample, this clonotype turned up many times. The V and J genes are TRBV2 and TRBJ2-5; D is ambiguous. There are 13 residues in the CDR3. Germline V lookup: CDR1 SNHLY, CDR2 FYNNEI. Trimming left V 6 bases short and J 5 bases short, with 13 bases between. The CDR3 loop is CASSRTLTETQYF. The CDR3 coding sequence is TGTGCCAGCAGCCGGACCTTGACGGAGACCCAGTACTTC. The whole variable domain, filled in from reference TRBV2 and TRBJ2-5, reads EPEVTQTPSHQVTQMGQEVILRCVPISNHLYFYWYRQILGQKVEFLVSFYNNEISEKSEIFDDQFSVERPDGSNFTLKIRSTKLEDSAMYFCASSRTLTETQYFGPGTRLLVL.

This clonotype appeared a single time. The chain has TRBV29-1 and TRBJ1-3; TRBD1 aligns across 7 bases. This CDR3 is 14 amino acids long. The ends lost 6 bases at V and 2 bases at J; junction bases unmatched: 7. Germline CDR1 SQVTM, CDR2 ANQGSEA. The CDR3 coding sequence is TGCAGCGTCACAGGGGTTAGTGCTGGAAACACCATATATTTT. It translates to CSVTGVSAGNTIYF. Supplemented by reference TRBV29-1 and TRBJ1-3, the full variable domain reads SAVISQKPSRDICQRGTSLTIQCQVDSQVTMMFWYRQQPGQSLTLIATANQGSEATYESGFVIDKFPISRPNLTFSTLTVSNMSPEDSSIYLCSVTGVSAGNTIYFGEGSWLTVV.

This clonotype has ten or more counts. The chain joins TRBV9 to TRBJ1-2; D is uncertain. This CDR3 region has 14 residues. Germline V gene data show CDR1 as SGDLS and CDR2 as YYNGEE. The ends were cut back, 4 bases at V and 1 base at J, with 11 bases in the middle. The CDR3 here is CASSSRRLNYGYTF. CDR3 in DNA: TGTGCCAGCAGCTCAAGGCGGCTTAACTATGGCTACACCTTC.

The CDR3 nucleotides read TGCGCCAGCAGCCAAGCTTTCGCGGGGGATGAAATCCAAGAGACCCAGTACTTC. Translation: CASSQAFAGDEIQETQYF. V gene TRBV4-1 combines with J gene TRBJ2-5; TRBD2 agrees at 7 bases. Germline CDR1 MGHRA, CDR2 YSYEKL. Trimming removed 1 base from V and 1 base from J; junction bases left unmatched: 12. This CDR3 comprises 18 residues.

The chain uses TRBV11-2 and TRBJ1-5; D is unclear. Germline V CDR1 and CDR2: SGHAT, FQNNGV. Between the trimmed V and J ends, which lost 3 bases and 4 bases, there was a span of 7 bases. The CDR3 has 13 residues. The CDR3 nucleotides read TGTGCCAGCAGCTTCAACCCTAATCAGCCCCAGCATTTT. Protein product: CASSFNPNQPQHF.

This clonotype was seen repeatedly, ten times or more. This chain connects TRBV6-1 to TRBJ1-2; TRBD1 might be the D (6 bases). Trimming stripped 6 bases from V and 8 bases from J, with 22 bases between. The V gene's germline CDR1 is MNHNS and CDR2 SASEGT. The CDR3 has 15 residues. The CDR3 nucleotides read TGTGCCAGCAGCTTACAAGGGGGGGCGCGGGTCGGCTACACCTTC. It codes for CASSLQGGARVGYTF.

This chain joins TRBV14 and TRBJ1-6, with TRBD1 as a possible D gene (5 bases). The germline V gene has CDR1 SGHDN and CDR2 FVKESK. V shed 0 bases and J shed 7 bases, with 22 bases lying between them. The CDR3 is 19 residues long. CDR3 sequence: CASSQEPGTISISNSPLHF. In DNA, the CDR3 is TGTGCCAGCAGCCAAGAACCAGGGACGATCTCCATCTCAAATTCACCCCTCCACTTT.

This clonotype was seen many times. The chain recombines TRBV7-8 with TRBJ2-3; 8 bases line up with TRBD1. V was pared by 8 bases and J by 2 bases, with 9 bases of the junction left unmatched. Germline CDR1 is SGHVS and CDR2 is FQNEAQ. The CDR3 is made up of 15 amino acids. The CDR3 reads CASAGRTGSTDTQYF. The CDR3 bases are TGTGCCAGCGCGGGAAGGACAGGGTCCACAGATACGCAGTATTTT.

This clonotype was picked up many times. A read error may produce the germline difference seen at one junction end. The chain has TRBV5-1 and TRBJ2-3; the D gene is possibly TRBD2 (6 bases). The length of the CDR3 is 12 residues. The germline V gene encodes CDR1 SGHRS and CDR2 YFSETQ. The CDR3 reads CASSTGADTQYF. Here the CDR3 DNA reads TGTGCCAGCAGCACGGGGGCAGATACGCAGTATTTT.

This clonotype was counted ten times or more. The chain links TRBV11-1 to TRBJ2-3, with 8 bases matching TRBD2. The junction had 10 bases not matched to a gene; V was cut back by 3 bases and J by 8 bases. CDR3 length: 15 amino acids. Germline V gene data show CDR1 as SGHAT and CDR2 as FQDESV (reference sequence). The CDR3 DNA sequence: TGTGCCAGCAGCTTGGCCGGGACTAGAATGACTACGCAGTATTTT. This encodes CASSLAGTRMTTQYF.

V gene TRBV9 combines with J gene TRBJ2-2; no definite D call. CDR1 is SGDLS, CDR2 YYNGEE, per germline. With 0 bases removed from V and 5 bases from J, the gap between germline ends came to 8 bases. The CDR3 runs 14 residues. In nucleotides, the CDR3 is TGTGCCAGCAGCGTAGAACTAACTACCGGGGAGCTGTTTTTT. It encodes CASSVELTTGELFF.

This clonotype was counted only a few times. A much larger clone differs by one base, so this may be a read error. The chain has TRBV6-1 and TRBJ2-3; no definite D call. Trimming shortened V by 6 bases and J by 2 bases, and 6 bases separated the two germline ends. The CDR3 covers 12 residues. Looked up from germline, CDR1 is MNHNS and CDR2 is SASEGT. CDR3 sequence (DNA): TGTGCCAGCAGCGACCCCACAGATACGCAGTATTTT. Translating it yields CASSDPTDTQYF.

This clonotype was seen ten or more times. This rearrangement joins TRBV29-1 to TRBJ1-2; D possibly corresponds to TRBD1 (6 bases). The CDR3 has 14 residues. The V end was cut by 6 bases, the J end by 8 bases, with 22 bases between. Germline-derived CDR1 and CDR2 are SQVTM and ANQGSEA. CDR3 bases: TGCAGCGTCGACGGTAATCCAGGGGTGGTAGGCTACACCTTC. Amino acid sequence: CSVDGNPGVVGYTF.